This entry describes one T cell receptor (beta chain). The antigen is undetermined. The data derive from a study of radiation and T cells in renal cell carcinoma. CDR3 size: 15 residues. Germline V gene sequence: CDR1 ENHRY, CDR2 SYGVKD. V lost 0 bases to trimming and J lost 2 bases, with 8 bases between them. Findings and limits, study-wide: From baseline, blood top tumor clonotypes peaked at 2 weeks post-radiation.

Data came from immunoSEQ multiplex PCR; TCRdb stores just in-frame clones and leaves some out. Altogether about 83,000 clones are present, 75% to 90% being singletons, with the ten largest covering more than 2%. Documented time point: blood 4 weeks post-SBRT, at nephrectomy. Treatment: 15 Gy SBRT to primary tumor, nephrectomy 4 weeks later. Nephrectomy followed 15 Gy stereotactic body radiation by 4 weeks. Radiation-treated patients gave blood at baseline, week 2 and week 4. Clear cell pathology was present in this patient's renal cell carcinoma. The sequence was collected from a woman aged 55-70 years with renal cell carcinoma. This chain connects TRBV10-3 to TRBJ2-1; D unclear. The sequences come from blood, collected from a patient whose treatment included radiotherapy and nephrectomy. CDR3 residues: CAISESGLPYNEQFF. DNA of the CDR3: TGTGCCATCAGTGAGTCTGGTTTACCCTACAATGAGCAGTTCTTC.